This T cell receptor (beta chain) appears in the sequencing data of a study of blood T cell repertoires in COVID-19. Study background: The United States, Italy and Spain were the sources of the acute and convalescent COVID-19 samples. The analysed material was cDNA or gDNA that came from T cells, B-cell-depleted T cells, or PBMCs.

Study processing details: Nucleated cell number was recorded as an estimate derived from reference gene primer amplification. TCRdb's table, derived via immunoSEQ multiplex PCR, lists solely in-frame clones and lacks some. That table is the source of V, J and clone size, and D and trimming were worked out from the DNA. The table lists 250,000 or so clones, about 88% of them singletons. The CDR3 length is 15 residues. Trimming took 2 bases from V and 1 from J, leaving 9 bases between them. Germline loops: CDR1 LNHDA, CDR2 SQIVND (reference sequence). The sequence was obtained from a man between 25 and 39 years old with active or convalescent COVID-19. Sequencing was done on a sample of peripheral blood. The V gene is TRBV19, the J gene TRBJ1-5; D is unresolved. DNA for the CDR3: TGTGCCAGTAGTATACGGGGAGGGAGCAATCAGCCCCAGCATTTT. It is translated as CASSIRGGSNQPQHF.